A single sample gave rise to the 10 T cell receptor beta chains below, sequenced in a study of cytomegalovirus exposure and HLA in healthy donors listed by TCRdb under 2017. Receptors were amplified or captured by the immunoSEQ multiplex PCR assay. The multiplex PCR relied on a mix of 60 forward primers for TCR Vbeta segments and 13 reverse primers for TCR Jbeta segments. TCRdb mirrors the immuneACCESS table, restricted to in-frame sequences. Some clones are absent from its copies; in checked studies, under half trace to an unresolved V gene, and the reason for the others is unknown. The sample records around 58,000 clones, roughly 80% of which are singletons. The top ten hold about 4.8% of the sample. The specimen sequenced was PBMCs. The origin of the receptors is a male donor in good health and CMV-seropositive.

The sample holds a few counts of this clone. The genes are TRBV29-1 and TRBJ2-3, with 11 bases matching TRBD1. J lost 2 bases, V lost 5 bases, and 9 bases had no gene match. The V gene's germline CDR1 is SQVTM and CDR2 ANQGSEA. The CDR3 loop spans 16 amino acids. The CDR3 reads CSVSVPGQGVTDTQYF. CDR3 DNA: TGCAGCGTTTCCGTACCGGGACAGGGGGTCACAGATACGCAGTATTTT.

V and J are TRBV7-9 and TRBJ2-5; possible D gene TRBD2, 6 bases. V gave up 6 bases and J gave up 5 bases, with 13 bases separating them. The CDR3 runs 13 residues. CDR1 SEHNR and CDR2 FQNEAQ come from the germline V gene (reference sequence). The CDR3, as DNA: TGTGCCAGCAGTAGACTAGTAGTCGAGACCCAGTACTTC. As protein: CASSRLVVETQYF.

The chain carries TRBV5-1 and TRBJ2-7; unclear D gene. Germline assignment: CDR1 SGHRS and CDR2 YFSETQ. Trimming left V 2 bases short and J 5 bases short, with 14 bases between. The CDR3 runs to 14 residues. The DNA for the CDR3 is TGCGCCAGCAGCTTCGGTATAAGTCGCGACGAGCAGTACTTC. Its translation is CASSFGISRDEQYF.

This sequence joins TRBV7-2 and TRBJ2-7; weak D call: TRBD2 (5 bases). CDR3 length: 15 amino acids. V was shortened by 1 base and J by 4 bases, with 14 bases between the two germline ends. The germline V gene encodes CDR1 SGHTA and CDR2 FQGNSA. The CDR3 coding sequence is TGTGCCAGCAGCTTAGTGTCGGGATCTTTATACGAGCAGTACTTC. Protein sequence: CASSLVSGSLYEQYF. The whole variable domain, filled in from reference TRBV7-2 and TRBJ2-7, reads GAGVSQSPSNKVTEKGKDVELRCDPISGHTALYWYRQSLGQGLEFLIYFQGNSAPDKSGLPSDRFSAERTGGSVSTLTIQRTQQEDSAVYLCASSLVSGSLYEQYFGPGTRLTVT.

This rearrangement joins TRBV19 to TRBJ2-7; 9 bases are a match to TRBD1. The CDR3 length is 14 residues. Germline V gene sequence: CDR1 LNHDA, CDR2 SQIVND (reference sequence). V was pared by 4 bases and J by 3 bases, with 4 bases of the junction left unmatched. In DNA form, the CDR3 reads TGTGCCAGTAGTAGCCGGGACAGGGACTACGAGCAGTACTTC. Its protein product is CASSSRDRDYEQYF.

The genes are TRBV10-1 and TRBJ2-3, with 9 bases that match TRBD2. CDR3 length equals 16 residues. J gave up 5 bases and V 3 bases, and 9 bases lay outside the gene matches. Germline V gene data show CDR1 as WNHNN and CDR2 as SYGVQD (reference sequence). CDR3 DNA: TGCGCCAGCAGTGAACGGAGGCGGGGGGGTATAGATACGCAGTATTTT. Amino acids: CASSERRRGGIDTQYF.

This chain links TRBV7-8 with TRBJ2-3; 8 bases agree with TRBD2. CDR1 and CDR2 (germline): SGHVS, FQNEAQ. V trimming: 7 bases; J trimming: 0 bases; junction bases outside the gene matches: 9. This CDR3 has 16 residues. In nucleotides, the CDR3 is TGTGCCAGCACCCCATTGCGGGGGGTTAGCACAGATACGCAGTATTTT. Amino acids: CASTPLRGVSTDTQYF.

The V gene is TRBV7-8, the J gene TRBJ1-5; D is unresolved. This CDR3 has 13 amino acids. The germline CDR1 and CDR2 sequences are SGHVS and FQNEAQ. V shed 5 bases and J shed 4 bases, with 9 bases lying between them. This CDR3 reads CASSLPGNQPQHF. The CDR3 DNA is TGTGCCAGCAGCCTCCCGGGTAATCAGCCCCAGCATTTT.

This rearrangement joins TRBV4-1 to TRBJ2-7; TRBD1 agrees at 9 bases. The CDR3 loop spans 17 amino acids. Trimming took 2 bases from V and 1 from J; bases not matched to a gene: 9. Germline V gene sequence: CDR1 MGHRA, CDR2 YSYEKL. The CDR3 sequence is CASSQSGTGSGSYEQYF. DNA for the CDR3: TGCGCCAGCAGCCAATCCGGGACAGGGTCGGGTTCCTACGAGCAGTACTTC.

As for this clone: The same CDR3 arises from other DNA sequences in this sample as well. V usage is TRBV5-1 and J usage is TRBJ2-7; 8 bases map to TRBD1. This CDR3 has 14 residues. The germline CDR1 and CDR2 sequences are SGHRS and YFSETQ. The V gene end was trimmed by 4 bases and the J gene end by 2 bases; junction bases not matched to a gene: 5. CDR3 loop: CASSPGQGPYEQYF. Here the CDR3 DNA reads TGCGCCAGCAGCCCCGGACAGGGTCCCTACGAGCAGTACTTC. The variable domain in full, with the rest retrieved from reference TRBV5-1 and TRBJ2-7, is KAGVTQTPRYLIKTRGQQVTLSCSPISGHRSVSWYQQTPGQGLQFLFEYFSETQRNKGNFPGRFSGRQFSNSRSEMNVSTLELGDSALYLCASSPGQGPYEQYFGPGTRLTVT.